This section outlines one TCR beta chain sequence together with its context. PCR amplification relied on 60 Vbeta primers (plus 13 Jbeta primers). This table comes from immunoSEQ multiplex PCR, and its TCRdb copy is limited to in-frame clones, with some not included. This table has about 160,000 clones, 75% to 90% appearing once. Healthy bone marrow donors made up the donor group. The sample belongs to a study of cytomegalovirus exposure and HLA in healthy donors. CDR3 length: 15 amino acids. With 5 bases clipped from V and 6 bases from J, the junction kept 7 bases outside the gene matches. The germline V gene encodes CDR1 MNHEY and CDR2 SMNVEV (reference sequence).

Sequenced: PBMCs. The chain recombines TRBV27 with TRBJ2-3, with 11 nucleotides matching TRBD2. This clonotype was sampled from a woman between 18 and 29 years old in good health and CMV-seronegative. The CDR3 DNA is TGTGCCAGCAGTCTCAGACTAGCGGGGTTCGATACGCAGTATTTT. This gives the protein CASSLRLAGFDTQYF.